This T cell receptor (beta chain) was observed in a study of beta chain features in type 1 diabetes. The isolated RNA, all of it, was reverse transcribed, so expressed TCRB transcripts were what got sequenced. Sequencing was performed with immunoSEQ multiplex PCR; in TCRdb, only in-frame clones are kept and a portion is missing. The sample comprises about 370,000 clones, more than 12% of which are singletons, and roughly 0.019% rests with the top ten. This CDR3 region has 14 residues. V lost 4 bases and J 2 bases, leaving 13 bases between the germline ends. Germline assignment: CDR1 SQVTM and CDR2 ANQGSEA.

Specimen: naive CD4+ T cells from blood. The chain employs TRBV29-1 and TRBJ2-3; weak D call: TRBD2 (5 bases). The sequence was obtained from a woman aged 18 to 35 in good health. In DNA form, the CDR3 reads TGCAGCGTTGGGGCGGGTTCTTCCACAGATACGCAGTATTTT. It yields the protein CSVGAGSSTDTQYF.